A selection of T cell receptor beta chains follows, all from one sample in a study of vaccination and CD4 T cells after COVID-19. Their antigen targets remain unknown. TCRdb fed the PCR reads into MiXCR, producing one record per CDR3 protein. This sample has more than 10,000 distinct CDR3 sequences, with less than 25% found just once. The sample was CD4+ T cells from blood, cultured in vitro, taken after SARS-CoV-2 vaccination. The receptor set was obtained from a human donor who had recovered from COVID-19. CDR3s include the opening cysteine and the closing phenylalanine or tryptophan. A D gene is named only where the DNA matches it firmly. The listing skips clone size in some rows; elsewhere it reads once, few, many or a size class.

len: 13
d_gene: NA
v_gene: TRBV5-4
j_gene: TRBJ1-5
abundance: few
CDR3nt: TGTGCCAGCAGCTTTGATAGCAATCAGCCCCAGCATTTT
CDR3aa: CASSFDSNQPQHF

len: 13
d_gene: NA
v_gene: TRBV27
j_gene: TRBJ1-5
abundance: NA
CDR3nt: TGTGCCAGCAGCCTCACCCAAAATCAGCCCCAGCATTTT
CDR3aa: CASSLTQNQPQHF

len: 13
d_gene: NA
v_gene: TRBV4-3
j_gene: TRBJ2-5
abundance: NA
CDR3nt: TGCGCCAGCAGCCAAGGTCCTCAAGAGACCCAGTACTTC
CDR3aa: CASSQGPQETQYF

len: 15
d_gene: TRBD1
v_gene: TRBV7-8
j_gene: TRBJ1-5
abundance: NA
CDR3nt: TGTGCCGGCAGCTTCATTTCAGGGGGCAGTCAGCCCCAGCATTTT
CDR3aa: CAGSFISGGSQPQHF

len: 15
d_gene: TRBD1
v_gene: TRBV29-1
j_gene: TRBJ1-2
abundance: few
CDR3nt: TGCAGCGTTGAGCGCCGGGACAGGGATCTCTATGGCTACACCTTC
CDR3aa: CSVERRDRDLYGYTF

len: 14
d_gene: TRBD2
v_gene: TRBV6-2/TRBV6-3
j_gene: TRBJ2-7
abundance: NA
CDR3nt: TGTGCCAGCAGTTACTCTAGCGGGAGCCCCGAGCAGTACTTC
CDR3aa: CASSYSSGSPEQYF

len: 13
d_gene: TRBD1
v_gene: TRBV2
j_gene: TRBJ2-7
abundance: NA
CDR3nt: TGTGCCAGCGGAGGACAGGGGGGGTTCGAGCAGTACTTC
CDR3aa: CASGGQGGFEQYF

len: 14
d_gene: NA
v_gene: TRBV20-1
j_gene: TRBJ2-2
abundance: NA
CDR3nt: TGCAGTGCTAGAGGGACAGAGCACACCGGGGAGCTGTTTTTT
CDR3aa: CSARGTEHTGELFF

len: 18
d_gene: NA
v_gene: TRBV4-3
j_gene: TRBJ1-4
abundance: few
CDR3nt: TGCGCCAGCAGCCAAGATGGGGTGGCCTCTGCAACTAATGAAAAACTGTTTTTT
CDR3aa: CASSQDGVASATNEKLFF

len: 14
d_gene: TRBD1
v_gene: TRBV7-2
j_gene: TRBJ2-1
abundance: few
CDR3nt: TGTGCCAGCAGCCTAGTGGGACAGTACAATGAGCAGTTCTTC
CDR3aa: CASSLVGQYNEQFF

len: 14
d_gene: TRBD1
v_gene: TRBV11-2
j_gene: TRBJ2-7
abundance: NA
CDR3nt: TGTGCCAGCAGCACGCCCAGGGGGTCCTACGAGCAGTACTTC
CDR3aa: CASSTPRGSYEQYF

len: 14
d_gene: TRBD1
v_gene: TRBV29-1
j_gene: TRBJ1-1
abundance: NA
CDR3nt: TGCAGCGTCGGGGACAGGGGGCGATGGACTGAAGCTTTCTTT
CDR3aa: CSVGDRGRWTEAFF

len: 14
d_gene: NA
v_gene: TRBV6-2/TRBV6-3
j_gene: TRBJ2-3
abundance: NA
CDR3nt: TGTGCCAGCGACAGATGGTACCCCACAGATACGCAGTATTTT
CDR3aa: CASDRWYPTDTQYF

len: 16
d_gene: NA
v_gene: TRBV7-7
j_gene: TRBJ2-3
abundance: few
CDR3nt: TGTGCCAGCAGCTTTGGTCTAGCGCCTAGCACAGATACGCAGTATTTT
CDR3aa: CASSFGLAPSTDTQYF

len: 14
d_gene: NA
v_gene: TRBV6-2/TRBV6-3
j_gene: TRBJ1-1
abundance: few
CDR3nt: TGTGCCAGCAGTTACAGGTCGGGTCACACTGAAGCTTTCTTT
CDR3aa: CASSYRSGHTEAFF

len: 13
d_gene: NA
v_gene: TRBV28
j_gene: TRBJ2-1
abundance: NA
CDR3nt: TGTGCCAGCAGTTTAAACGGCTACAATGAGCAGTTCTTC
CDR3aa: CASSLNGYNEQFF

len: 15
d_gene: TRBD1
v_gene: TRBV6-7
j_gene: TRBJ2-7
abundance: NA
CDR3nt: TGTGCCAGCAGCCCGGGACAGGGCCTACCTTACGAGCAGTACTTC
CDR3aa: CASSPGQGLPYEQYF

len: 15
d_gene: NA
v_gene: TRBV30
j_gene: TRBJ2-3
abundance: NA
CDR3nt: TGTGCCTGGAGTACTAGCTCCGCATACACAGATACGCAGTATTTT
CDR3aa: CAWSTSSAYTDTQYF

len: 11
d_gene: NA
v_gene: TRBV23-1
j_gene: TRBJ2-7
abundance: once
CDR3nt: TGCGCCAGCAGTCAATTCTACGAGCAGTACTTC
CDR3aa: CASSQFYEQYF

len: 12
d_gene: NA
v_gene: TRBV24-1
j_gene: TRBJ2-7
abundance: NA
CDR3nt: TGTGCCACCAGGTGTTTCCCCCACGAGCAGTACTTC
CDR3aa: CATRCFPHEQYF

len: 11
d_gene: NA
v_gene: TRBV19
j_gene: TRBJ2-2
abundance: NA
CDR3nt: TGTGCCAGTGGGTTAACCGGGGAGCTGTTTTTT
CDR3aa: CASGLTGELFF

len: 16
d_gene: TRBD2
v_gene: TRBV5-6
j_gene: TRBJ2-1
abundance: NA
CDR3nt: TGTGCCAGCAGCTTGGTTAGCGGGAGTCTCTTCAATGAGCAGTTCTTC
CDR3aa: CASSLVSGSLFNEQFF

len: 14
d_gene: NA
v_gene: TRBV5-1
j_gene: TRBJ2-7
abundance: NA
CDR3nt: TGCGCCAGCAGGGAGGGACTTGGGCTTAACCAGCAGTACTTC
CDR3aa: CASREGLGLNQQYF

len: 12
d_gene: NA
v_gene: TRBV6-1
j_gene: TRBJ1-2
abundance: NA
CDR3nt: TGTGCCAGCAGCGCTGAGAGGGGGGGCTACACCTTC
CDR3aa: CASSAERGGYTF

len: 12
d_gene: NA
v_gene: TRBV4-3
j_gene: TRBJ2-1
abundance: NA
CDR3nt: TGCGCCAGCCGGGACAATTACAATGAGCAGTTCTTC
CDR3aa: CASRDNYNEQFF

len: 14
d_gene: NA
v_gene: TRBV7-2
j_gene: TRBJ1-1
abundance: few
CDR3nt: TGTGCCAGCAGCTTGATAGAGGGAAGCACTGAAGCTTTCTTT
CDR3aa: CASSLIEGSTEAFF